This T cell receptor (beta chain) was documented in a study of breast tumors, draining lymph nodes, adjacent tissues. Findings of the study overall: Most tumor T cells seemingly derive from lymph node, then expand in tumor.

TCRdb re-derived calls from the multiplex PCR reads in MiXCR, one entry per CDR3 protein. This sample has 150,000 to 200,000 distinct CDR3 sequences; roughly a third occur once, and the top ten carry approximately 4.3%. This clonotype was detected only once. The target antigen is unknown. The CDR3 has 13 amino acids. Looked up from germline, CDR1 is MGHDK and CDR2 is SYGVNS. J was trimmed by 8 bases and V by 4 bases; bases with no gene match: 4. Breast cancer patients provided tissue from their axillary draining lymph nodes. The sample was axillary lymph node tissue. The rearrangement joins TRBV25-1 to TRBJ1-2, with 10 bases matching TRBD1. This receptor was identified in a female donor with breast cancer. Some clones in this sample may be carry-over from other donors' samples. CDR3: CASSGDRGRGYTF. The CDR3, as DNA: TGTGCCAGCAGTGGTGACAGGGGGCGAGGCTACACCTTC.